The 9 T cell receptor beta chains in this list originate from one sample, sequenced in a study of blood T cell repertoires in COVID-19. Some clones are missing from TCRdb's copy, which holds only in-frame ones; the method was immunoSEQ multiplex PCR. The sample lists about 200,000 clones, approximately 84% seen once, with roughly 6.9% in the top ten. The specimen sequenced was peripheral blood. These TCRs come from a human donor with acute or convalescent COVID-19. The donor label of this sample is uncertain.

The rearrangement uses TRBV5-6 and TRBJ1-1; 7 bases align to TRBD1. The CDR3 consists of 14 residues. Germline V lookup: CDR1 SGHDT, CDR2 YYEEEE. With 0 bases clipped from V and 7 bases from J, the junction kept 6 bases outside the gene matches. CDR3 bases: TGTGCCAGCAGCTTGGGGTACCGGGACAGTGAAGCTTTCTTT. Translated, it gives CASSLGYRDSEAFF.

The chain joins TRBV2 to TRBJ2-1; no reliable D call. Trimming took off 8 bases at V and 7 bases at J, with 15 bases between the two ends. The CDR3 runs to 13 residues. Germline lookup yields CDR1 SNHLY and CDR2 FYNNEI. The DNA of the CDR3 is TGTGCCAGCTGCGAGGTGGGTGTTAATGAGCAGTTCTTC. Protein product: CASCEVGVNEQFF.

The V call is TRBV7-2, the J call TRBJ2-1, with TRBD2 as a possible D gene (6 bases). Trimming removed 3 bases at V and 0 bases at J, with 18 bases between. The germline V gene has CDR1 SGHTA and CDR2 FQGNSA. The CDR3 length is 18 residues. CDR3 amino acids: CASSFPKWGESSYNEQFF. Written as DNA, the CDR3 is TGTGCCAGCAGCTTCCCCAAGTGGGGGGAGAGCTCCTACAATGAGCAGTTCTTC. The variable domain in full, completed from reference TRBV7-2 and TRBJ2-1, reads GAGVSQSPSNKVTEKGKDVELRCDPISGHTALYWYRQSLGQGLEFLIYFQGNSAPDKSGLPSDRFSAERTGGSVSTLTIQRTQQEDSAVYLCASSFPKWGESSYNEQFFGPGTRLTVL.

The sample holds a few counts of this clone. V is TRBV11-2 and J is TRBJ2-5, with TRBD1 matching over 7 bases. The junction had 10 bases not matched to a gene; V was cut back by 5 bases and J by 4 bases. Germline V gene sequence: CDR1 SGHAT, CDR2 FQNNGV. This CDR3 is 15 amino acids long. This CDR3 is CASSRFQQGRETQYF. CDR3 DNA: TGTGCCAGCAGCCGATTCCAACAGGGGAGAGAGACCCAGTACTTC.

This chain's CDR3 is CASREQGWSNQPQHF. In DNA, the CDR3 is TGCGCCAGCAGGGAACAGGGTTGGAGCAATCAGCCCCAGCATTTT. The rearrangement uses TRBV5-1 and TRBJ1-5; maybe TRBD1 (6 bases). Trimming pared 5 bases from V and 1 base from J, leaving 13 bases between. The CDR3 contains 15 residues. Germline loops: CDR1 SGHRS, CDR2 YFSETQ.

The chain carries TRBV19 and TRBJ2-7, with a possible D match to TRBD2 (7 bases). There are 17 residues in the CDR3. V was trimmed by 7 bases and J by 4 bases, leaving 26 bases between them. Per germline, CDR1 LNHDA and CDR2 SQIVND (reference sequence). The CDR3 protein is CASTDGGLTGGHYEQYF. The DNA for the CDR3 is TGTGCCAGTACCGACGGGGGCTTAACGGGAGGTCATTACGAGCAGTACTTC.

The chain combines TRBV20-1 with TRBJ2-3; 7 bases match TRBD1. Losses at the gene ends were 6 bases for V and 10 bases for J; bases not matched to a gene: 7. In germline, CDR1 is DFQATT, CDR2 SNEGSKA (reference sequence). The CDR3 has 11 residues. The CDR3 spells CSALQGQAQYF. The CDR3 region has the DNA TGCAGTGCCTTACAGGGGCAGGCGCAGTATTTT.

This clone showed up just a few times. V and J are TRBV28 and TRBJ2-1; D remains unclear. The germline CDR1 and CDR2 sequences are MDHEN and SYDVKM. V lost 2 bases, J lost 0 bases, and 11 bases lay in between. The CDR3 spans 16 residues. For the CDR3, the DNA is TGTGCCAGCAGTTTAACCCCTAGTAGCTCCTACAATGAGCAGTTCTTC. Amino acids: CASSLTPSSSYNEQFF.

The chain couples TRBV27 to TRBJ1-2, with 7 bases lining up with TRBD1. The CDR3 sequence is 13 residues long. V lost 7 bases to trimming and J lost 8 bases; unmatched junction nucleotides: 10. Germline V gene sequence: CDR1 MNHEY, CDR2 SMNVEV (reference sequence). The CDR3 region has the DNA TGTGCCAGCAACCCCGGGACAGTATACGGCTACACCTTC. Its protein is CASNPGTVYGYTF.